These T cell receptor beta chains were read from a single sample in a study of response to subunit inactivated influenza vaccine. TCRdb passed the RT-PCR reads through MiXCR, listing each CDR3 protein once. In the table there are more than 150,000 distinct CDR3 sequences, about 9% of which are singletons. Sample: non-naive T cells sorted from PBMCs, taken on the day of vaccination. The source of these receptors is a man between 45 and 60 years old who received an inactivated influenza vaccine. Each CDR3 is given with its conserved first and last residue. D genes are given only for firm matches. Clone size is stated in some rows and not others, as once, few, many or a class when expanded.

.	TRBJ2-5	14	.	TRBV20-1	TGCAGTGCAAATTCGAATACAGGGTTAGAGACCCAGTACTTC	CSANSNTGLETQYF
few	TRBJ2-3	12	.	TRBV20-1	TGCAGTGCTGGGCCCCGTAGGGATACGCAGTATTTT	CSAGPRRDTQYF
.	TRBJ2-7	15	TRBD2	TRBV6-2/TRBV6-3	TGTGCCAGCAGTACCACTAGCGGGAGCTCCTACGAGCAGTACTTC	CASSTTSGSSYEQYF
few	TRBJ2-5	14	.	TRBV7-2	TGTGCCAGCAATCTAGGGGGATTTCAAGAGACCCAGTACTTC	CASNLGGFQETQYF
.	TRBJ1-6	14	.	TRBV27	TGTGCCAGCAGTTTTAGGGACGGAAATTCACCCCTCCACTTT	CASSFRDGNSPLHF
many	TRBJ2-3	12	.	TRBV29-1	TGCAGCAGTAGACCTCGGACAGATACGCAGTATTTT	CSSRPRTDTQYF
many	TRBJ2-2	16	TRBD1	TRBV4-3	TGCGCCAGCAGCCAGGACCGGGACAGGGTTTCCGGGGAGCTGTTTTTT	CASSQDRDRVSGELFF
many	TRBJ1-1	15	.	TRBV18	TGTGCCAGCTCATCTGAATCAAGGACAAACACTGAAGCTTTCTTT	CASSSESRTNTEAFF
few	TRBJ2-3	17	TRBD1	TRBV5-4	TGTGCCAGCAGCTTAGCATACAGGGGCGCGGGCACAGATACGCAGTATTTT	CASSLAYRGAGTDTQYF
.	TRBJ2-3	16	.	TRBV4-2	TGTGCCAGCAGCCAAGATCATCCGTTGGGACCCCACGTCGTGTATTTT	CASSQDHPLGPHVVYF
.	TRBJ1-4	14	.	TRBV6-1	TGTGCCAGCACCAACTCAGGGTTAGCGGAAAAACTGTTTTTT	CASTNSGLAEKLFF
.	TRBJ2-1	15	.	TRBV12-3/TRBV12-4	TGTGCCAGCAGTTTAAGGACATGGTATGCTTGGGAGCAGTTCTTC	CASSLRTWYAWEQFF
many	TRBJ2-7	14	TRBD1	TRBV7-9	TGTGCCAGCAGCCAGAGGGACAGCCACTACGAGCAGTACTTC	CASSQRDSHYEQYF
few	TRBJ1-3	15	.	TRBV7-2	TGTGCCAGCAGCTTAGTGGCTGGGGGGACGGGCACCATATATTTT	CASSLVAGGTGTIYF
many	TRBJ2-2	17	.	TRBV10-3	TGTGCCATCAGGGAGCCGGGCCTACTTTCGAACACCGGGGAGCTGTTTTTT	CAIREPGLLSNTGELFF
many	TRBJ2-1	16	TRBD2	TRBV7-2	TGTGCCAGCAGCTTAGAGGTAGCGGGCCGGGGCAATGAGCAGTTCTTC	CASSLEVAGRGNEQFF
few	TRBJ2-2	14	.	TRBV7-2	TGTGCCAGCAGCTTAGGGGCCTGGACCGGGGAGCTGTTTTTT	CASSLGAWTGELFF
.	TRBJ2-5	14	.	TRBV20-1	TGCAGTGCGCAAATGGGGGGCCGGCTGGAGACCCAGTACTTC	CSAQMGGRLETQYF
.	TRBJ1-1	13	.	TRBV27	TGTGCCAGCAGTTTAGGGATGTCCACTGAAGCTTTCTTT	CASSLGMSTEAFF
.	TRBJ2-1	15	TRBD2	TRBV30	TGTGCCTGGAGTATTACTAGCGGGAGATACAATGAGCAGTTCTTC	CAWSITSGRYNEQFF
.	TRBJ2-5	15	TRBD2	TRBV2	TGTGCCAGCAGTGAAGCGCAGGCGGGAGGGGAGACCCAGTACTTC	CASSEAQAGGETQYF
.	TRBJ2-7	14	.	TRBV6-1	TGTGCCAAGACCAGGGTAGTGTCGTCGTCCGAGCAGTACTTC	CAKTRVVSSSEQYF
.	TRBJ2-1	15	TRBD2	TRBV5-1	TGCGCCAGCAGCTTGGGAGCGGGGGGACAGAATGAGCAGTTCTTC	CASSLGAGGQNEQFF
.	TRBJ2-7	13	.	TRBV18	TGTGCCAGCTCACCACCGGGGGCCCACGAGCAGTACTTC	CASSPPGAHEQYF
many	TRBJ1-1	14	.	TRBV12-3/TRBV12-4	TGTGCCAGCAGTCTTGGAGGTGTGAGCACTGAAGCTTTCTTT	CASSLGGVSTEAFF
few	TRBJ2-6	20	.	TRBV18	TGTGCCAGCTCTCTGACTAATCCGGGACGGGGGAGCTCTGGGGCCAACGTCCTGACTTTC	CASSLTNPGRGSSGANVLTF
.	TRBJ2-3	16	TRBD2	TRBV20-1	TGCAGTGCTAGAGGTGTAGTAGCGGGGCTAACAGATACGCAGTATTTT	CSARGVVAGLTDTQYF
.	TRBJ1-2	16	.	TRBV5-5	TGTGCCAGCAGTCCACGAAATATTGACAGGAGGTATGGCTACACCTTC	CASSPRNIDRRYGYTF
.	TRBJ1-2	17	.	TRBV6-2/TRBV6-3	TGTGCCAGCAGTTACCCTTACGGACTCCGAGCTAACTATGGCTACACCTTC	CASSYPYGLRANYGYTF
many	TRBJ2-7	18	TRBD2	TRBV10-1	TGCGCCAGCAGTGAGTCGGTTAGCGGGGGCGCGTGGTTCTACGAGCAGTACTTC	CASSESVSGGAWFYEQYF
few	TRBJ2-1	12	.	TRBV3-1	TGTGCCAGCAGGACAGGGCGGGAGGTCCAGTTCTTC	CASRTGREVQFF
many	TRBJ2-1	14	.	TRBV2	TGTGCCAGCAGTGTAAGAAGATTAAACAATGAGCAGTTCTTC	CASSVRRLNNEQFF
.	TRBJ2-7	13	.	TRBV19	TGTGCCAGTAGTAGACTAGGAAGTTACGAGCAGTACTTC	CASSRLGSYEQYF